Detailed here is one T cell receptor beta chain. What it binds is unknown. Clones were sequenced by immunoSEQ multiplex PCR, and TCRdb holds only the in-frame ones, with some missing. The data show 25,000 to 35,000 clones, roughly 95% seen once. This CDR3 has 12 amino acids. V lost 6 bases and J 4 bases, leaving 10 bases between the germline ends. CDR1 is SGHRS, CDR2 YFSETQ, per germline. The data are from a study of T cells in tuberculosis. Whole-study context: This South African cohort compared adolescents with or without latent tuberculosis against adults with active tuberculosis.

Broader study findings: Smaller alpha distances in active tuberculosis partly reflected shorter CDR3-alpha lengths. Smaller distances to GMM-specific TCRs suggested their expansion in active tuberculosis. Samples were chosen by availability of cryopreserved specimens.

The chain joins TRBV5-1 to TRBJ2-5; D possibly corresponds to TRBD2 (6 bases). The source material was PBMCs. This receptor was taken from a donor aged 10-30 years with latent tuberculosis or without tuberculosis infection. The CDR3 region has the DNA TGCGCCAGCAAGGCCGGGAGAGAGACCCAGTACTTC. It translates to CASKAGRETQYF.